The clone carrying this T cell receptor beta chain has more than one count but fewer than ten. Trimming shortened V by 4 bases and J by 2 bases, and 18 bases separated the two germline ends. Germline CDR1 SGHRS, CDR2 YFSETQ. The CDR3 is 16 amino acids. This entry belongs to a study of T cells after yellow fever vaccination. Whole-study context: SMART-Seq v4 Ultra Low Input served to prepare low-cell-number fractions.

Making TCR cDNA involved 5'RACE template switching, which added UMIs and a universal primer site. TCRdb re-derived calls from the 5' RACE reads in MiXCR, one entry per CDR3 protein. The sample has 95,000 to 100,000 distinct CDR3 sequences, less than 6% seen once. The chain carries TRBV5-1 and TRBJ1-1; D is perhaps TRBD1 (6 bases). This receptor was taken from a man between 18 and 35 years old who received the YFV17D yellow fever vaccine. Material: CD8+ T cells sorted from PBMCs, obtained 10 days after the yellow fever booster vaccination. CDR3 DNA sequence: TGCGCCAGCAGCCGGGAGGACGCCAGGGGAAACACTGAAGCTTTCTTT. Translated: CASSREDARGNTEAFF.